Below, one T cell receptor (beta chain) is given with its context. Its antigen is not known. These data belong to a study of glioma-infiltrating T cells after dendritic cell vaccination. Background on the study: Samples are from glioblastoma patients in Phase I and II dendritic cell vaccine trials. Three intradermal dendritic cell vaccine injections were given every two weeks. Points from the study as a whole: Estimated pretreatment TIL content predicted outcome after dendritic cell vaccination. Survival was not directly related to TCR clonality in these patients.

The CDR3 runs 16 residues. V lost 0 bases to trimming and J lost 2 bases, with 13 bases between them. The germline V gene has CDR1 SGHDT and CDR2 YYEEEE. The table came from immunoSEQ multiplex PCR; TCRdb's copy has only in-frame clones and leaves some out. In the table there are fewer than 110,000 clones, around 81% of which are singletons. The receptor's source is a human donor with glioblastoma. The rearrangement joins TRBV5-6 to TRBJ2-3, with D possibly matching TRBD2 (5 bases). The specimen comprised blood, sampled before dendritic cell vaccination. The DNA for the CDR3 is TGTGCCAGCAGCTTGGAAGGCGCTAGCTTCACAGATACGCAGTATTTT. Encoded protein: CASSLEGASFTDTQYF.